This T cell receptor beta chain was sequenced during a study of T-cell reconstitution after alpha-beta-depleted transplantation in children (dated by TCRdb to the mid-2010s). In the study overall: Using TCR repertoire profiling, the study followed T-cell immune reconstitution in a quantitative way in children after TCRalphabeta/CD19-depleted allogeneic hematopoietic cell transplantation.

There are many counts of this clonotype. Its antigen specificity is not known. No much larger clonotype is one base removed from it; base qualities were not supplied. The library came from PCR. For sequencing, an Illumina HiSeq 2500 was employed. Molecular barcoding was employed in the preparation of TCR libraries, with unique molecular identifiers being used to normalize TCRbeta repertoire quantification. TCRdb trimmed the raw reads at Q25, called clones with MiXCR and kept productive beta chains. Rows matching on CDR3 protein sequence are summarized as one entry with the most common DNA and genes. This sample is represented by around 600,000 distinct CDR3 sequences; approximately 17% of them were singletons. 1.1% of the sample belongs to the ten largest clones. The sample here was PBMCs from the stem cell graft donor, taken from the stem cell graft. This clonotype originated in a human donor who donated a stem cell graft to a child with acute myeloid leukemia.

This receptor has the CDR3 CASSLVQPGELFF. Read as DNA, the sequence is TGTGCCAGCAGCTTGGTACAGCCCGGGGAGCTGTTTTTT. The sequence is built from TRBV7-6 and TRBJ2-2, with no reliable assignment of the D segment. The germline V gene specifies SGHVS as CDR1 and FNYEAQ as CDR2. The CDR3 spans 13 residues, from the cysteine through the phenylalanine. Kept here is only the CDR3 DNA, which spans 39 bases and is read in frame from base 1. The V and J ends are trimmed by 3 bases and 6 bases, leaving 8 bases between them.